A selection of T cell receptor beta chains follows, all from one sample in a study of cytomegalovirus exposure and HLA in healthy donors. Using immunoSEQ multiplex PCR, the repertoire was profiled, and TCRdb retains in-frame clones only, with some absent. Of approximately 120,000 clones listed, approximately 76% are singletons. What was sequenced was PBMCs. All receptors come from a woman aged 45-60 years in good health and CMV-seropositive. Each CDR3 is given with its conserved first and last residue. The D gene is left open where the match is weak. Clone size, where shown, is once, few, many, or a class for clones that have expanded.

d_gene,v_gene,abundance,j_gene,CDR3aa,CDR3nt
TRBD2,TRBV2,few,TRBJ2-2,CASERTSGSAGELFF,TGTGCCAGCGAGAGGACTAGCGGGAGTGCCGGGGAGCTGTTTTTT
.,TRBV4-3,.,TRBJ1-4,CASSQTGSVGKLFF,TGCGCCAGCAGCCAGACAGGTTCCGTGGGAAAACTGTTTTTT
TRBD2,TRBV10-3,.,TRBJ2-3,CAISPFSGRAVDNTQYF,TGTGCCATCAGTCCCTTTAGCGGGAGGGCCGTTGATAATACGCAGTATTTT
.,TRBV7-2,once,TRBJ2-3,CASKGLGSTDTQYF,TGTGCCAGCAAGGGACTGGGGAGCACAGATACGCAGTATTTT
TRBD2,TRBV2,.,TRBJ2-7,CASSELAGGADEQYF,TGTGCCAGCAGTGAATTAGCCGGGGGGGCCGACGAGCAGTACTTC
.,TRBV25-1,.,TRBJ2-3,CASSLETDTQYF,TGTGCCAGCAGTTTAGAGACAGATACGCAGTATTTT
TRBD1,TRBV19,.,TRBJ2-3,CASSMGQALTDTQYF,TGTGCCAGTAGTATGGGACAGGCCCTCACAGATACGCAGTATTTT
.,TRBV5-4,.,TRBJ2-3,CASSFGGNKGTDTQYF,TGTGCCAGCAGCTTTGGGGGGAATAAGGGCACAGATACGCAGTATTTT
.,TRBV7-9,.,TRBJ2-3,CASSLAGRDDTQYF,TGTGCCAGCAGCTTAGCCGGCAGGGATGATACGCAGTATTTT
TRBD1,TRBV15,.,TRBJ1-3,CATFNPGGSGNTIYF,TGTGCCACCTTCAACCCAGGGGGATCCGGAAACACCATATATTTT
.,TRBV25-1,.,TRBJ2-7,CASSDGVGQHEQYF,TGTGCCAGCAGTGATGGGGTGGGGCAGCACGAGCAGTACTTC
TRBD1,TRBV10-3,.,TRBJ2-5,CAITPDRDGETQYF,TGTGCCATCACTCCCGACAGGGACGGGGAGACCCAGTACTTC
.,TRBV18,.,TRBJ1-4,CASTTVREEKLFF,TGTGCCAGCACAACTGTCCGGGAGGAAAAACTGTTTTTT
TRBD1,TRBV7-2,.,TRBJ2-3,CASSSTGGPAVTQYF,TGTGCCAGCAGCTCGACAGGGGGCCCGGCCGTTACGCAGTATTTT
TRBD1,TRBV6-5,.,TRBJ2-7,CASSYDRDGEQYF,TGTGCCAGCAGTTACGACAGGGATGGGGAGCAGTACTTC
.,TRBV11-3,few,TRBJ2-1,CASSLDMSSYNEQFF,TGTGCCAGCAGCTTAGATATGAGCTCCTACAATGAGCAGTTCTTC
TRBD2,TRBV25-1,.,TRBJ2-7,CASSEFASGGYEQYF,TGTGCCAGCAGTGAATTCGCTAGCGGGGGCTACGAGCAGTACTTC
TRBD2,TRBV4-3,.,TRBJ2-1,CASSQYTSGVTNEQFF,TGCGCCAGCAGCCAATACACTAGCGGGGTGACTAATGAGCAGTTCTTC
TRBD1,TRBV19,.,TRBJ2-1,CASRQGANNEQFF,TGTGCCAGCAGACAGGGGGCTAACAATGAGCAGTTCTTC
TRBD1,TRBV5-6,.,TRBJ1-2,CASSWGQSNTF,TGTGCCAGCAGCTGGGGACAGTCGAACACCTTC
TRBD1,TRBV5-4,.,TRBJ1-1,CASSGTAMNTEAFF,TGTGCCAGCAGCGGGACAGCCATGAACACTGAAGCTTTCTTT
.,TRBV7-2,.,TRBJ1-5,CASSLGGHSNQPQHF,TGTGCCAGCAGCTTAGGAGGGCATAGCAATCAGCCCCAGCATTTT
TRBD2,TRBV4-1,.,TRBJ2-7,CASSQDPPLAGVKDEQYF,TGCGCCAGCAGCCAAGACCCCCCACTAGCGGGGGTTAAGGACGAGCAGTACTTC
TRBD1,TRBV7-9,.,TRBJ2-5,CSSSLMTGEVETQYF,TGTTCCAGCAGCCTCATGACAGGGGAGGTCGAGACCCAGTACTTC
TRBD1,TRBV19,.,TRBJ2-5,CASSLDGTVQETQYF,TGTGCCAGTAGTTTAGATGGGACAGTCCAAGAGACCCAGTACTTC
TRBD2,TRBV7-9,once,TRBJ2-7,CASSLGSGRQYF,TGTGCCAGCAGCTTAGGCAGCGGGAGGCAGTACTTC
.,TRBV4-3,few,TRBJ2-7,CASSQEGGRAYEQYF,TGCGCCAGCAGCCAAGAGGGGGGGCGAGCCTACGAGCAGTACTTC
.,TRBV5-1,.,TRBJ1-3,CASSLAGSGNTIYF,TGCGCCAGCAGCTTGGCAGGGTCTGGAAACACCATATATTTT
TRBD2,TRBV5-1,.,TRBJ2-7,CASSSDSGNYYEQYF,TGCGCCAGCAGCTCCGATAGCGGGAACTATTACGAGCAGTACTTC
TRBD1,TRBV7-2,.,TRBJ2-3,CASSPWDRGSTDTQYF,TGTGCCAGCAGCCCTTGGGACAGGGGCAGCACAGATACGCAGTATTTT
TRBD1,TRBV10-3,.,TRBJ2-7,CATRDSLSHEQYF,TGTGCCACCCGGGACAGCCTCTCCCACGAGCAGTACTTC
TRBD1,TRBV6-6,.,TRBJ2-3,CASSRDRGTDTQYF,TGTGCCAGCAGCCGGGACAGAGGCACAGATACGCAGTATTTT
TRBD2,TRBV6-5,.,TRBJ2-3,CASSYRPASGADTQYF,TGTGCCAGCAGTTACAGGCCCGCTAGCGGCGCAGATACGCAGTATTTT
TRBD1,TRBV5-5,.,TRBJ2-7,CASSLWLTGVDEQYF,TGTGCCAGCAGCTTGTGGTTGACAGGGGTCGACGAGCAGTACTTC
TRBD2,TRBV6-4,once,TRBJ2-4,CASRVAKRGVENIQYF,TGTGCCAGCAGGGTAGCGAAGCGGGGGGTCGAAAACATTCAGTACTTC
.,TRBV5-1,.,TRBJ2-5,CASSPFPLQETQYF,TGCGCCAGCAGCCCTTTCCCCCTCCAGGAGACCCAGTACTTC
TRBD2,TRBV9,.,TRBJ2-3,CASSATSGGRDTQYF,TGTGCCAGCAGCGCCACTAGCGGGGGGAGGGATACGCAGTATTTT
TRBD1,TRBV19,.,TRBJ2-7,CASSIVGTGPYEQYF,TGTGCCAGTAGTATAGTTGGGACAGGGCCCTACGAGCAGTACTTC
.,TRBV7-2,.,TRBJ1-1,CASSPGMANTEAFF,TGTGCCAGCAGCCCGGGGATGGCGAACACTGAAGCTTTCTTT
.,TRBV6-5,once,TRBJ2-1,CASSYGGNTEQFF,TGTGCCAGCAGTTACGGGGGGAATACTGAGCAGTTCTTC